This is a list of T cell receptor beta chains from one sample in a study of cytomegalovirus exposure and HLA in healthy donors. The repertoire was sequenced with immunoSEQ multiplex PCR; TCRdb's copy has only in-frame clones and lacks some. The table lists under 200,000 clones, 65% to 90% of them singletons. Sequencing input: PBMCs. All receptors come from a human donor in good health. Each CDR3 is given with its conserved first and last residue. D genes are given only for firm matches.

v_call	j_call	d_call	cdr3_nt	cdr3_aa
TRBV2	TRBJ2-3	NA	TGTGCCAGCAGTGAATTTCGGGGGGCCGACCCGCAGTATTTT	CASSEFRGADPQYF
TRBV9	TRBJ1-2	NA	TGTGCCAGCAGCGTAGCCAGGAACTATGGCTACACCTTC	CASSVARNYGYTF
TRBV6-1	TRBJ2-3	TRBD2	TGTGCCAGCAGTGGGGCTAGCGGACGCACAGATACGCAGTATTTT	CASSGASGRTDTQYF
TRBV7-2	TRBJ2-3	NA	TGTGCCAGCAGTCGCAGGGGGGACAGCACAGATACGCAGTATTTT	CASSRRGDSTDTQYF
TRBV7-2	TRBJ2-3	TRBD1	TGTGCCAGCAGCTTATCATCAGGGGGTATGGATACGCAGTATTTT	CASSLSSGGMDTQYF
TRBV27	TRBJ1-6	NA	TGTGCCAGCAGTTTATTCGACGAGGGATCACCCCTCCACTTT	CASSLFDEGSPLHF
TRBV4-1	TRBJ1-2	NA	TGCGCCAGCAGCCCAGGGAGGCAGGGAATGGATGGCTACACCTTC	CASSPGRQGMDGYTF
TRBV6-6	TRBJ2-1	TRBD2	TGTGCCAGCAGTTACTCCGCGGCGGGGGGACACAATGAGCAGTTCTTC	CASSYSAAGGHNEQFF
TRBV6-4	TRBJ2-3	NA	TGTGCCAGCAGTAAGACAGCTTCTAGCACAGATACGCAGTATTTT	CASSKTASSTDTQYF
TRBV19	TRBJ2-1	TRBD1	TGTGCCAGTAGTATATCGGGACAGATTATCTACAATGAGCAGTTCTTC	CASSISGQIIYNEQFF
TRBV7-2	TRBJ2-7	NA	TGTGCCAGCAGCTTAGATAGTCAGGTCTACGAGCAGTACTTC	CASSLDSQVYEQYF
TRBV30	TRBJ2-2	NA	TGTGCCTCCTCTGTCGGGTGCCACACCGGGGAGCTGTTTTTT	CASSVGCHTGELFF
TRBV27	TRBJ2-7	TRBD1	TGTGCCAGCAGTTTCCGACAGGGGGAAATCTACGAGCAGTACTTC	CASSFRQGEIYEQYF
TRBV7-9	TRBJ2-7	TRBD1	TGTGCCAGCAGCCTCGAGACAGGGCTACCTGGCGAGCAGTACTTC	CASSLETGLPGEQYF
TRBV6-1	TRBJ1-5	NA	TGTGCCAGCAGTGTTGGCAGGGGAGACAATCAGCCCCAGCATTTT	CASSVGRGDNQPQHF
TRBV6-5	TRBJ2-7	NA	TGTGCCAGCAGTCCCCGACTCGACTACGAGCAGTACTTC	CASSPRLDYEQYF
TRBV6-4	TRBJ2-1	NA	TGTGCCAGCAGTGACCGCTACAGGGATGAGCAGTTCTTC	CASSDRYRDEQFF
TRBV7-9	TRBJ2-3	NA	TGTGCCAGCAGCTTAGGACAGGCCCCAGATACGCAGTATTTT	CASSLGQAPDTQYF
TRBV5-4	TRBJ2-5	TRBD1	TGTGCCAGCCGACCCCCGACAGGGGGTGAGACCCAGTACTTC	CASRPPTGGETQYF
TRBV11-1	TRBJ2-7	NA	TGTGCCAGCAGCGAGTGGGCTTACTACGAGCAGTACTTC	CASSEWAYYEQYF